Given below is one TCR beta chain in context. The antigen is undetermined. The authors' processing: Junction-only sequences produced by ImmunoSEQ had no quality scores, so filtering differed. Assay: immunoSEQ multiplex PCR; the TCRdb copy retains only in-frame clones and omits some. That table is the source of V, J and clone size, and D and trimming were worked out from the DNA. The repertoire consists of some 680,000 clones, with less than 80% occurring once and the leading ten covering around 2%. Germline V gene lookup returns CDR1 MDHEN and CDR2 SYDVKM. Between the trimmed V and J ends, which lost 5 bases and 1 base, there was a span of 11 bases. The CDR3 covers 14 residues. This entry belongs to a study of shared clonotypes between healthy human individuals. Study details: Each donor's CD8 memory used one plate, CD8 naive two, each CD4 subset three. Study-wide results and limits: With a few donors compared, around 5% of naive CD4 clonotypes were shared.

All the donors were Caucasian adults who lived in Nashville, Tennessee. This chain links TRBV28 with TRBJ1-2, with a possible D match to TRBD1 (5 bases). The sequencing sample was made of memory CD4+ T cells sorted from blood. The subset was: CD45RA-negative fraction. The TCR was taken from a woman aged 30 to 39 in good health. The CDR3 here is CASSRTILNYGYTF. The CDR3 DNA is TGTGCCAGCAGTCGGACAATCCTTAACTATGGCTACACCTTC.